This T cell receptor (beta chain) came from a study of blood T cells in healthy people across ages. This clonotype occurred a few times. The junction and the germline gene differ at one end; a read error may be behind it. For the second PCR, which ran for roughly 7 to 11 cycles, a sample-barcoded 5' primer and a J-beta primer mix were used. Tagging of each cDNA molecule was performed by a template-switch adaptor with 12 random nucleotides. TCRdb reanalysed the 5' RACE reads using MiXCR and keeps one entry per CDR3 protein. The profile covers about 1,500,000 distinct CDR3 sequences, with approximately 28% appearing a single time and less than 9.5% taken by the ten largest. Material: blood. The sequence was obtained from a woman in her 30s in good health.

The CDR3 DNA follows: TGTGCCACCAGTGAGTCGAATGGGGGGGCCTACGAGCAGTACTTC. Translation: CATSESNGGAYEQYF. The V and J genes are TRBV10-3 and TRBJ2-7; 7 bases agree with TRBD2. CDR1 and CDR2 from the germline V gene are ENHRY and SYGVKD. The CDR3 is made up of 15 amino acids.